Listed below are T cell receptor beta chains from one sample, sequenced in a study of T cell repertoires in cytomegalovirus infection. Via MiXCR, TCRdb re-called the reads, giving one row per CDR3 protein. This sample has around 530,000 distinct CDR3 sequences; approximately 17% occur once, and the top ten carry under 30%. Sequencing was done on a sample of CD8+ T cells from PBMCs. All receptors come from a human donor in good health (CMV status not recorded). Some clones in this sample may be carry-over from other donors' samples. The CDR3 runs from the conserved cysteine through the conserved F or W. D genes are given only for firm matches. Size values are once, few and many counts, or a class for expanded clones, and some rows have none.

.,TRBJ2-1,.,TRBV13,CASSPRSGFKNEQFF,TGTGCCAGCAGCCCTCGAAGCGGGTTTAAGAATGAGCAGTTCTTC
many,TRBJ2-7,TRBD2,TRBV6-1,CASTLLAGTYEQYF,TGTGCCAGCACCTTACTAGCGGGAACCTACGAGCAGTACTTC
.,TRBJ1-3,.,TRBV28,CASSAWTEGNTIYF,TGTGCCAGCAGTGCCTGGACGGAGGGAAACACCATATATTTT
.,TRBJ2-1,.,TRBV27,CASSLGARVVEQFF,TGTGCCAGCAGTTTGGGCGCCAGGGTGGTTGAGCAGTTCTTC
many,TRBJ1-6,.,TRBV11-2,CASSLVPVSSYNSPLHF,TGTGCCAGCAGCTTAGTTCCTGTGTCCTCCTATAATTCACCCCTCCACTTT
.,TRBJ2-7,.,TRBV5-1,CASTLTRGREQYF,TGCGCCAGCACACTGACTAGAGGCCGCGAGCAGTACTTC
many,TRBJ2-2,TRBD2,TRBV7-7,CASSPSGTSVNTGELFF,TGTGCTAGCAGCCCTAGCGGGACTAGCGTTAACACCGGGGAGCTGTTTTTT
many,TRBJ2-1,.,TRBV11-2,CASSLRWSGTNYNEQFF,TGTGCCAGCAGCTTAAGGTGGAGTGGGACGAATTACAATGAGCAGTTCTTC
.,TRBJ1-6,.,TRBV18,CASSSQDRWNSPLHF,TGTGCCAGCTCATCGCAGGACAGATGGAATTCACCCCTCCACTTT
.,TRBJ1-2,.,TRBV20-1,CSGGGRDYGYTF,TGCAGTGGGGGGGGGAGGGACTATGGCTACACCTTC
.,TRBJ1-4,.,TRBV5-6,CASSWGTGNEKLFF,TGTGCCAGCAGCTGGGGTACCGGGAATGAAAAACTGTTTTTT
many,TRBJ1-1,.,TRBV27,CASSLIGREAFF,TGTGCCAGCAGCCTAATCGGACGGGAAGCTTTCTTT
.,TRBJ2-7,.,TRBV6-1,CASRKSDSSFYEQYF,TGTGCCAGCAGAAAGTCGGACAGCAGTTTTTACGAGCAGTACTTC
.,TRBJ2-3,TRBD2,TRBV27,CASSPSGGDRADTQYF,TGTGCCAGCAGTCCGTCGGGGGGGGACCGAGCAGATACGCAGTATTTT
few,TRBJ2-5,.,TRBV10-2,CASSEPQGVEETQYF,TGCGCCAGCAGTGAGCCACAGGGAGTTGAGGAGACCCAGTACTTC
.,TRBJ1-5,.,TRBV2,CASREPGPQAHQPQHF,TGTGCCAGCAGGGAACCGGGACCCCAGGCGCATCAGCCCCAGCATTTT
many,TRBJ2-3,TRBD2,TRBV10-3,CAITPGLAGGADTQYF,TGTGCCATCACCCCGGGACTAGCGGGAGGAGCAGATACGCAGTATTTT
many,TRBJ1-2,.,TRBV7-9,CASSRTGTYGYTF,TGTGCCAGCAGCCGAACCGGGACCTATGGCTACACCTTC
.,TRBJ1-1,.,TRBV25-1,CASSLPGGPEAFF,TGTGCCAGCAGTCTCCCCGGGGGGCCTGAAGCTTTCTTT
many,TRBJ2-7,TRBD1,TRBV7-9,CASSSGGQGGYEQYF,TGTGCCAGCAGCTCCGGGGGACAGGGGGGCTACGAGCAGTACTTC
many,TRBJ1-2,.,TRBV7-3,CASSPDGPTREGYTF,TGTGCCAGCAGCCCGGACGGACCGACCCGGGAGGGCTACACCTTC
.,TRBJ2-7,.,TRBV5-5,CASSLAHLGSYEQYF,TGTGCCAGCAGCTTGGCACACCTGGGGTCCTACGAGCAGTACTTC
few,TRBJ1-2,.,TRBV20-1,CSARAPLTENYGYTF,TGCAGTGCTAGAGCCCCTTTGACCGAGAACTATGGCTACACCTTC
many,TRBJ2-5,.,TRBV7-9,CASSLRVAGKETQYF,TGTGCCAGCAGCTTACGGGTAGCAGGCAAGGAGACCCAGTACTTC
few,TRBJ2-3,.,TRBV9,CASSVIGEAMDTQYF,TGTGCCAGCAGCGTAATCGGGGAGGCTATGGATACGCAGTATTTT
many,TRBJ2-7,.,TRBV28,CASSFEGTSPSYEQYF,TGTGCCAGCAGTTTTGAAGGGACATCCCCCTCCTACGAGCAGTACTTC
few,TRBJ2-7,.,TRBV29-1,CSVEGVGRRSSYEQYF,TGCAGCGTTGAAGGGGTCGGTCGTAGGTCCTCCTACGAGCAGTACTTC
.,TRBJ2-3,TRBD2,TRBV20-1,CSARDRLAGAADTQYF,TGCAGTGCTAGGGATAGACTAGCGGGAGCTGCAGATACGCAGTATTTT
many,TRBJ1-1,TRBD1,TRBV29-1,CSAALDRGTEAFF,TGCAGCGCGGCCCTGGACAGGGGGACTGAAGCTTTCTTT
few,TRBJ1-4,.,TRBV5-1,CASTTGVSTNEKLFF,TGCGCCAGCACCACTGGGGTTTCAACTAATGAAAAACTGTTTTTT
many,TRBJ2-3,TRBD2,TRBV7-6,CASSLLAGGDLDTQYF,TGTGCCAGCAGCCTTCTAGCGGGGGGGGACCTGGATACGCAGTATTTT
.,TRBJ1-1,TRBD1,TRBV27,CASSLSKGDRSDTEAFF,TGTGCCAGCAGTTTATCGAAAGGGGACAGGTCGGACACTGAAGCTTTCTTT
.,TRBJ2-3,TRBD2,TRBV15,CATSRGTGGTPDTQYF,TGTGCCACCAGCAGAGGAACGGGGGGGACCCCAGATACGCAGTATTTT
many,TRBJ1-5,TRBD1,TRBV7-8,CASSLTQGARGSNQPQHF,TGTGCCAGCAGCTTAACACAGGGGGCTAGGGGGAGCAATCAGCCCCAGCATTTT
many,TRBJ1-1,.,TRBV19,CASSSDRGLITEAFF,TGTGCCAGTAGCTCGGATCGGGGGTTGATCACTGAAGCTTTCTTT
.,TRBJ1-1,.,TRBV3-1,CASSPDFGRNTEAFF,TGTGCCAGCAGCCCCGATTTTGGAAGGAACACTGAAGCTTTCTTT
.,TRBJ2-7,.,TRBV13,CASSSEPAYGQYF,TGTGCCAGCAGCTCTGAACCGGCCTATGGGCAGTACTTC
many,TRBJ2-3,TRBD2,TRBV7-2,CASSSGTMGPDTQYF,TGTGCCAGCAGCTCCGGGACTATGGGACCGGATACGCAGTATTTT
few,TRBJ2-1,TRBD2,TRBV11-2,CASSFGGLKEQFF,TGTGCCAGCAGCTTCGGGGGGTTAAAGGAGCAGTTCTTC
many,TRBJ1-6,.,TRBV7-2,CASSLARRESYNSPLHF,TGTGCCAGCAGCTTAGCGCGGAGGGAGAGCTATAATTCACCCCTCCACTTT
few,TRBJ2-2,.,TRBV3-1,CASSQEPLWDAGELFF,TGTGCCAGCAGCCAAGAACCGCTATGGGACGCCGGGGAGCTGTTTTTT
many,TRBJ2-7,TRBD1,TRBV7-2,CASSFDRGAYEQYF,TGTGCCAGCAGCTTCGACAGGGGGGCTTACGAGCAGTACTTC
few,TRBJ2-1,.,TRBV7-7,CASSLSGARDEQFF,TGTGCTAGCAGCTTATCAGGGGCGAGGGATGAGCAGTTCTTC
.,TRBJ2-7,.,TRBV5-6,CASSFSPTYDQYF,TGTGCCAGCAGCTTTTCTCCCACCTACGATCAGTACTTC
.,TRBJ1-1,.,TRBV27,CASSLSRIAEAFF,TGTGCCAGCAGTTTAAGCAGGATCGCTGAAGCTTTCTTT
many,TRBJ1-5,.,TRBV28,CASSWAAGSNQPQHF,TGTGCCAGCAGTTGGGCGGCAGGCTCTAATCAGCCCCAGCATTTT
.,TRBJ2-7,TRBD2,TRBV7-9,CASSSRRERGAGYEQYF,TGTGCCAGCAGCTCTAGAAGGGAGCGGGGGGCGGGCTACGAGCAGTACTTC
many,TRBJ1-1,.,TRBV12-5,CASGLGQPNTEAFF,TGTGCTAGTGGTTTAGGACAGCCGAACACTGAAGCTTTCTTT
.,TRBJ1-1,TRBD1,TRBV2,CASEPGGTEAFF,TGTGCCAGCGAACCAGGGGGCACTGAAGCTTTCTTT
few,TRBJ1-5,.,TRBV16,CASSQWEGFTNQPQHF,TGTGCCAGCAGCCAATGGGAGGGGTTTACCAATCAGCCCCAGCATTTT
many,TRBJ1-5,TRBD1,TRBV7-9,CASSSQGGNQPQHF,TGTGCCAGCAGCTCACAGGGGGGCAATCAGCCCCAGCATTTT
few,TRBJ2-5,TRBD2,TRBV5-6,CASSTRLAGTTQYF,TGTGCCAGCAGCACCCGACTAGCGGGGACAACCCAGTACTTC
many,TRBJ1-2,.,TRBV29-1,CSIISSWGYGYTF,TGCAGCATCATATCAAGTTGGGGCTATGGCTACACCTTC
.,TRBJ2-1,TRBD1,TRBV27,CASGGQGLGEQFF,TGTGCCAGCGGAGGACAGGGTTTGGGTGAGCAGTTCTTC
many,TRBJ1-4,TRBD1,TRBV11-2,CASSLSWTGSEEKLFF,TGTGCCAGCAGCTTATCGTGGACAGGATCAGAGGAAAAACTGTTTTTT
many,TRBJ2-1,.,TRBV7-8,CASSMDLSSYNEQFF,TGTGCCAGCAGCATGGACTTAAGCTCCTACAATGAGCAGTTCTTC
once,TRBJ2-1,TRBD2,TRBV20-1,CSARDDGTSNYNEQFF,TGCAGTGCTAGAGATGATGGGACTAGTAATTACAATGAGCAGTTCTTC